This entry lists 30 T cell receptor beta chains sequenced from one sample in a study of T-cell reconstitution after alpha-beta-depleted transplantation in children. Unique molecular identifiers featured in how the TCRbeta library was prepared. TCRdb processed the PCR reads anew with MiXCR; each CDR3 protein has one entry. The profile shows 530,000 or so distinct CDR3 sequences, 25% to 30% of them singletons. The material was PBMCs, obtained before TCRalphabeta/CD19-depleted stem cell transplant. The receptors derive from a boy in the first two years of life with Wiskott-Aldrich syndrome, due to receive a stem cell transplant.

The chain employs TRBV20-1 and TRBJ2-5; 9 bases line up with TRBD1. CDR3 length equals 14 residues. The V gene's germline CDR1 is DFQATT and CDR2 SNEGSKA (reference sequence). The J segment lost 5 bases and the V segment lost 3 bases, leaving 7 bases of the junction unmatched. The CDR3 protein is CSASGTGQLETQYF. Written as DNA, the CDR3 is TGCAGTGCTAGCGGGACAGGGCAGCTGGAGACCCAGTACTTC.

The chain uses TRBV5-1 and TRBJ2-5; no clear D gene. The CDR3 loop spans 14 amino acids. V lost 0 bases, J lost 3 bases, and 9 bases lay in between. The V gene's germline CDR1 is SGHRS and CDR2 YFSETQ. The chain's CDR3 is CASSLDRSEETQYF. For the CDR3, the DNA is TGCGCCAGCAGCTTGGATAGGTCCGAAGAGACCCAGTACTTC.

The chain carries TRBV20-1 and TRBJ2-2, with D possibly TRBD1 on 6 matching bases. This CDR3 contains 13 residues. V was trimmed by 3 bases and J by 5 bases, leaving 10 bases between them. Per germline, CDR1 DFQATT and CDR2 SNEGSKA (reference sequence). The CDR3, as DNA: TGCAGTGCTAGGGACAGAGCAACCGGGGAGCTGTTTTTT. Encoded protein: CSARDRATGELFF.

The CDR3 nucleotides are TGCGCCAGTACTCTCAGGGGGCTTTTCGCAGATACGCAGTATTTT. Its protein product is CASTLRGLFADTQYF. The gene calls are TRBV5-1 and TRBJ2-3; 8 bases fit TRBD1. CDR1 SGHRS and CDR2 YFSETQ come from the germline V gene. This CDR3 region has 15 residues. J was trimmed by 4 bases and V by 8 bases; bases with no gene match: 12.

The rearrangement links TRBV11-1 to TRBJ2-1, with D possibly TRBD2 on 5 matching bases. Trimming cost V 0 bases and J 7 bases, with 10 bases left between them. This CDR3 is built from 14 residues. Germline V CDR1 and CDR2: SGHAT, FQDESV (reference sequence). CDR3 residues: CASSLALATNEQFF. In nucleotides, the CDR3 is TGTGCCAGCAGCTTAGCTCTAGCCACGAATGAGCAGTTCTTC. Combining the CDR3 with reference TRBV11-1 and TRBJ2-1 gives the whole variable domain EAEVAQSPRYKITEKSQAVAFWCDPISGHATLYWYRQILGQGPELLVQFQDESVVDDSQLPKDRFSAERLKGVDSTLKIQPAELGDSAMYLCASSLALATNEQFFGPGTRLTVL.

This chain links TRBV10-3 with TRBJ2-6; 7 bases map to TRBD1. The length of the CDR3 is 17 residues. CDR1 ENHRY and CDR2 SYGVKD come from the germline V gene. V was pared by 5 bases and J by 1 base, with 8 bases of the junction left unmatched. CDR3 sequence (DNA): TGTGCCATCAGTCCCGGACAGGATCTTTCTGGGGCCAACGTCCTGACTTTC. Translation gives CAISPGQDLSGANVLTF.

V and J are TRBV3-1 and TRBJ1-5; D remains ambiguous. The V gene lost 1 base and the J gene lost 1 base, with 14 bases spanning the gap. This CDR3 has 17 residues. The V gene's germline CDR1 is LGHDT and CDR2 YNNKEL (reference sequence). CDR3 in DNA: TGTGCCAGCAGCCAAGTCCTAGGACGGACGAGCAATCAGCCCCAGCATTTT. Encoded protein: CASSQVLGRTSNQPQHF.

This clonotype was seen more than once but under ten times. The chain carries TRBV28 and TRBJ1-2; 9 bases are a match to TRBD1. Germline trimming cut 6 bases from V and 3 bases from J; bases unmatched to any gene: 8. Germline-derived CDR1 and CDR2 are MDHEN and SYDVKM. This CDR3 spans 15 amino acids. The CDR3 region is CASSLPGTGYYGYTF. For the CDR3, the DNA is TGTGCCAGCAGCCTTCCCGGGACAGGGTACTATGGCTACACCTTC.

The sample holds a few counts of this clonotype. The V call is TRBV5-5, the J call TRBJ2-2; maybe TRBD1 (5 bases). V lost 1 base and J 6 bases, leaving 10 bases between the germline ends. There are 14 residues in the CDR3. The germline CDR1 and CDR2 sequences are SGHKS and YYEKEE (reference sequence). CDR3 nucleotides: TGTGCCAGCAGCTTGATTGCAGGGCCCGGGGAGCTGTTTTTT. It translates to CASSLIAGPGELFF.

The CDR3 DNA sequence: TGTGCCAGCAGCGGCCGGAGGGGGGGCTCCTACAATGAGCAGTTCTTC. Translating it yields CASSGRRGGSYNEQFF. The chain carries TRBV13 and TRBJ2-1; maybe TRBD2 (7 bases). Trimming removed 5 bases at V and 0 bases at J, with 14 bases between. CDR1 and CDR2 (germline): PRHDT, FYEKMQ (reference sequence). The CDR3 contains 16 residues.

This sequence joins TRBV19 and TRBJ2-7; D perhaps matches TRBD1 (5 bases). The CDR3 is made up of 14 amino acids. Germline V gene lookup returns CDR1 LNHDA and CDR2 SQIVND (reference sequence). V lost 5 bases and J lost 2, with 13 bases in between. In DNA form, the CDR3 reads TGTGCCAGTAGTCGTCCAGGGTTACCCTACGAGCAGTACTTC. It yields the protein CASSRPGLPYEQYF. The variable domain in full, with the rest retrieved from reference TRBV19 and TRBJ2-7, is DGGITQSPKYLFRKEGQNVTLSCEQNLNHDAMYWYRQDPGQGLRLIYYSQIVNDFQKGDIAEGYSVSREKKESFPLTVTSAQKNPTAFYLCASSRPGLPYEQYFGPGTRLTVT.

This clonotype was detected a few times. The chain has TRBV5-1 and TRBJ2-2, with TRBD1 identical over 7 bases. V was pared by 2 bases and J by 5 bases, with 3 bases of the junction left unmatched. The CDR3 contains 14 residues. Per the germline V gene, CDR1 is SGHRS and CDR2 is YFSETQ. This chain's CDR3 is CASSFQGDTGELFF. The CDR3 nucleotides are TGCGCCAGCAGCTTCCAGGGGGATACCGGGGAGCTGTTTTTT.

This clonotype was observed a few times. The chain carries TRBV5-1 and TRBJ1-1; D is perhaps TRBD1 (5 bases). Trimming removed 0 bases at V and 7 bases at J, with 19 bases between. The length of the CDR3 is 16 residues. Germline-derived CDR1 and CDR2 are SGHRS and YFSETQ. The CDR3 reads CASSLGFPSGGDEAFF. DNA for the CDR3: TGCGCCAGCAGCTTGGGATTCCCAAGTGGGGGGGATGAAGCTTTCTTT.

The V gene is TRBV7-2, the J gene TRBJ2-7; 7 nucleotides match TRBD2. In germline, CDR1 is SGHTA, CDR2 FQGNSA. The CDR3 consists of 15 residues. Trimming removed 5 bases from V and 3 bases from J; junction bases left unmatched: 10. This chain's CDR3 is CASSPTRAGVYEQYF. CDR3 in DNA: TGTGCCAGCAGCCCCACTAGGGCGGGAGTCTACGAGCAGTACTTC.

This clonotype has a handful of counts. The genes are TRBV20-1 and TRBJ1-3; D is uncertain. Germline V gene lookup returns CDR1 DFQATT and CDR2 SNEGSKA (reference sequence). The CDR3 has 15 residues. Trimming removed 0 bases at V and 0 bases at J, with 9 bases between. CDR3 sequence reads: CSARDRAGSGNTIYF. The CDR3 DNA follows: TGCAGTGCTAGAGATCGGGCAGGCTCTGGAAACACCATATATTTT.

This clonotype appeared a few times. The chain couples TRBV7-2 to TRBJ2-3; TRBD1 matches 8 bases. Germline V lookup: CDR1 SGHTA, CDR2 FQGNSA. The CDR3 totals 15 residues. J was trimmed by 4 bases and V by 5 bases; bases with no gene match: 8. CDR3 sequence reads: CASSPMDRAADTQYF. Here the CDR3 DNA reads TGTGCCAGCAGCCCGATGGACAGGGCTGCAGATACGCAGTATTTT. Drawing the rest from reference TRBV7-2 and TRBJ2-3, the complete variable domain is GAGVSQSPSNKVTEKGKDVELRCDPISGHTALYWYRQSLGQGLEFLIYFQGNSAPDKSGLPSDRFSAERTGGSVSTLTIQRTQQEDSAVYLCASSPMDRAADTQYFGPGTRLTVL.

This clonotype occurred a few times. The V and J genes are TRBV6-4 and TRBJ2-1; tentative D call: TRBD1 (6 bases). Between the trimmed V and J ends, which lost 2 bases and 6 bases, there was a span of 8 bases. CDR3 size: 13 residues. Germline CDR1 is MRHNA and CDR2 is SNTAGT. The CDR3, as DNA: TGTGCCAGCAGTGACACAGGGTTCAATGAGCAGTTCTTC. Encoded protein: CASSDTGFNEQFF.

J is TRBJ1-2 and V is TRBV5-6, with TRBD1 as a possible D gene (5 bases). CDR1 and CDR2 from the germline V gene are SGHDT and YYEEEE. Trimming cost V 4 bases and J 0 bases, with 13 bases left between them. The CDR3 is made up of 15 amino acids. In DNA, the CDR3 is TGTGCCAGCAGCCCCGGATGGGGGGCTAACTATGGCTACACCTTC. Protein product: CASSPGWGANYGYTF.

The V and J genes are TRBV12-3 or TRBV12-4 and TRBJ1-1; TRBD1 agrees at 7 bases. With V trimmed by 5 bases and J by 8 bases, 8 bases remained unmatched. The CDR3 runs to 13 residues. The chain's CDR3 is CASSRQGGGEAFF. The CDR3 nucleotides are TGTGCCAGCAGTCGACAGGGTGGGGGAGAAGCTTTCTTT.

Worth noting for this clonotype: A much larger clone sits a single nucleotide away, making a read error possible. The J gene is TRBJ2-7, the V gene TRBV5-1; 7 positions match TRBD1. The length of the CDR3 is 14 residues. Germline lookup yields CDR1 SGHRS and CDR2 YFSETQ. Losses at the gene ends were 4 bases for V and 9 bases for J; bases not matched to a gene: 13. The CDR3 sequence is CASSPWTGLRAQYF. CDR3 in DNA: TGCGCCAGCAGCCCGTGGACAGGTCTGCGAGCGCAGTACTTC.

Only a few counts were recorded for this clonotype. V and J are TRBV5-6 and TRBJ1-2; possibly TRBD1 for D (6 bases). The CDR3 contains 17 residues. CDR1 is SGHDT and CDR2 is YYEEEE in the germline V gene. V was pared by 1 base and J by 2 bases, with 18 bases between. This chain's CDR3 is CASSLIGGRTGNYGYTF. The CDR3 nucleotides read TGTGCCAGCAGCTTGATCGGGGGGCGGACTGGCAACTATGGCTACACCTTC.

This clonotype has more than one count but fewer than ten. The V call is TRBV7-2, the J call TRBJ2-7, with D possibly matching TRBD1 (5 bases). Trimming removed 6 bases from V and 7 bases from J, with 19 bases in between. Germline V gene data show CDR1 as SGHTA and CDR2 as FQGNSA. This CDR3 region has 14 residues. CDR3 region: CASRDMGLHGEQYF. In DNA, the CDR3 is TGTGCCAGCAGGGATATGGGGCTTCATGGGGAGCAGTACTTC.

J is TRBJ2-1 and V is TRBV20-1, with D unclear. The CDR3 consists of 13 residues. Trimming removed 5 bases from V and 8 bases from J, with 16 bases in between. Germline CDR1 reads DFQATT; CDR2 reads SNEGSKA (reference sequence). CDR3 DNA: TGCAGTGCTTCCCCGGGTGCGGTGGATGAGCAGTTCTTC. This sequence encodes CSASPGAVDEQFF.

V is TRBV28 and J is TRBJ2-1; D gene ambiguous. The CDR3 is 14 amino acids. V lost 8 bases and J lost 1, with 12 bases in between. Germline V lookup: CDR1 MDHEN, CDR2 SYDVKM. CDR3 protein: CASARLLSYNEQFF. The CDR3 DNA reads as TGTGCCAGCGCTCGGCTGTTATCCTACAATGAGCAGTTCTTC.

The V and J genes are TRBV5-1 and TRBJ1-2; D is unresolved. From germline, CDR1 is SGHRS and CDR2 YFSETQ. The CDR3 is 11 residues long. V lost 5 bases to trimming and J lost 8 bases, with 10 bases between them. In nucleotides, the CDR3 is TGCGCCAGCAGGCAGGCTGAGGGCTACACCTTC. Translation gives CASRQAEGYTF.

This clonotype was observed many times. The chain is built from TRBV5-4 and TRBJ1-2; TRBD1 agrees at 10 bases. CDR1 is SGHNT and CDR2 is YYREEE in the germline V gene (reference sequence). This CDR3 region has 17 residues. V shed 3 bases and J 0 bases; nucleotides not matched to a gene: 8. The chain's CDR3 is CASSYRDRGPANYGYTF. The CDR3 DNA reads as TGTGCCAGCAGCTACCGGGACAGGGGACCTGCTAACTATGGCTACACCTTC.

This clonotype was observed a handful of times. This chain links TRBV4-1 with TRBJ2-6; 13 bases line up with TRBD2. J was trimmed by 4 bases and V by 4 bases; bases with no gene match: 10. Germline V CDR1 and CDR2: MGHRA, YSYEKL. The CDR3 has 19 residues. The CDR3 here is CASSLTRTSGGAGANVLTF. The CDR3 region has the DNA TGCGCCAGCAGCCTTACGAGGACTAGCGGGGGTGCAGGGGCCAACGTCCTGACTTTC.

The chain links TRBV4-1 to TRBJ2-3, with D unclear. This CDR3 has 14 amino acids. V dropped 1 base and J dropped 5 bases, with 10 bases sitting between them. The germline gives CDR1 MGHRA, CDR2 YSYEKL. The CDR3, as DNA: TGCGCCAGCAGCCAAGTAGGAGCCGGAGATACGCAGTATTTT. It specifies CASSQVGAGDTQYF.

This clonotype was counted only a few times. This sequence joins TRBV12-3 or TRBV12-4 and TRBJ2-5; D not resolved. V lost 3 bases, J lost 1 base, and 15 bases lay in between. The CDR3 length is 16 residues. CDR3 in amino acids: CASSFRAQILQETQYF. The DNA for the CDR3 is TGTGCCAGCAGTTTCAGAGCGCAGATCCTCCAAGAGACCCAGTACTTC.

This clonotype was found a few times. The V call is TRBV12-3 or TRBV12-4, the J call TRBJ2-3, with TRBD1 as a possible D gene (5 bases). Trimming pared 2 bases from V and 3 bases from J, leaving 9 bases between. The CDR3 is 14 residues long. The CDR3 DNA follows: TGTGCCAGCAGTTTAATTCAGGGAACAGATACGCAGTATTTT. This sequence encodes CASSLIQGTDTQYF.